Following are 2 T cell receptor beta chains from one sample sequenced in a study of early T cells in non-severe SARS-CoV-2 infection. TCRdb re-derived calls from the 5' RACE reads in MiXCR, one entry per CDR3 protein. This repertoire shows fewer than 120,000 distinct CDR3 sequences, around 12% found once; its top ten account for about 4%. The sample in question was whole blood, obtained at baseline. These receptors originate from an adult who was a healthcare worker with PCR-confirmed SARS-CoV-2 infection or an uninfected control (not recorded which).

The chain has TRBV27 and TRBJ2-1; D uncertain. The CDR3 is made up of 15 amino acids. Trimming removed 7 bases from V and 7 bases from J, with 20 bases in between. Germline V gene data show CDR1 as MNHEY and CDR2 as SMNVEV (reference sequence). Written as DNA, the CDR3 is TGTGCCAGCACCAAGAGCGTGACCCCTGAGAATGAGCAGTTCTTC. It is translated as CASTKSVTPENEQFF.

This clonotype was recorded a few times. The V gene is TRBV12-3 or TRBV12-4, the J gene TRBJ1-1; TRBD1 agrees at 8 bases. The CDR3 spans 14 residues. V shed 4 bases, J shed 0 bases, and the junction held 1 base outside the gene matches. The CDR3 coding sequence is TGTGCCAGCAGTTCGACAGGGGTGAACACTGAAGCTTTCTTT. It yields the protein CASSSTGVNTEAFF.